This is a list of T cell receptor beta chains from one sample in a study of technical replicates of blood from four donors. Repertoires were generated with immunoSEQ multiplex PCR, while TCRdb's copy carries only in-frame clones and drops some. The table shows approximately 68,000 clones, with 95% to 97% occurring only once. Sequencing was performed on T cells isolated from PBMCs. These receptors were obtained from a human donor in good health. Each CDR3 is given with its conserved first and last residue. The D gene is left open where the match is weak. Size tells how often a clone was seen (once, few, many) or the class of an expanded clone, and some rows leave it out.

V gene	J gene	D gene	clone size	CDR3 protein	CDR3 DNA
TRBV28	TRBJ1-2	NA	NA	CASRPILPAGYGYTF	TGTGCCAGCAGACCCATTCTCCCTGCCGGCTATGGCTACACCTTC
TRBV11-2	TRBJ1-1	NA	NA	CASSLVLHATFHTEAFF	TGTGCCAGCAGCTTGGTCCTACATGCGACATTTCACACTGAAGCTTTCTTT
TRBV28	TRBJ2-7	NA	NA	CASSSPADYEQYF	TGTGCCAGCAGTTCCCCCGCAGATTACGAGCAGTACTTC
TRBV5-6	TRBJ1-2	TRBD1	NA	CASKTGFGYGYTF	TGTGCCAGCAAGACAGGGTTTGGCTATGGCTACACCTTC
TRBV18	TRBJ1-5	NA	once	CASSPGDQPQHF	TGTGCCAGCTCACCGGGCGATCAGCCCCAGCATTTT
TRBV5-5	TRBJ1-1	NA	NA	CASSLKPMNTEAFF	TGTGCCAGCAGCTTGAAACCTATGAACACTGAAGCTTTCTTT
TRBV29-1	TRBJ2-7	NA	NA	CSGGGGEIYEQYF	TGCAGCGGGGGTGGTGGGGAGATCTACGAGCAGTACTTC
TRBV5-5	TRBJ1-5	NA	NA	CASSLAGGNQPQHF	TGTGCCAGCAGCTTGGCCGGGGGGAATCAGCCCCAGCATTTT
TRBV25-1	TRBJ2-7	NA	once	CASSETTDTFTENYEQYF	TGTGCCAGCAGTGAAACAACGGACACTTTCACGGAGAACTACGAGCAGTACTTC
TRBV10-2	TRBJ1-2	NA	NA	CASTEGGLYGYTF	TGCGCCAGCACCGAAGGGGGTTTATATGGCTACACCTTC
TRBV6-1	TRBJ1-1	NA	NA	CASSWTDFGSEAFF	TGTGCCAGCAGTTGGACAGATTTTGGGTCCGAAGCTTTCTTT
TRBV7-9	TRBJ2-1	TRBD2	NA	CASRRRGLAGDNEQFF	TGTGCCAGCAGGCGGAGAGGACTAGCGGGGGACAATGAGCAGTTCTTC
TRBV7-9	TRBJ2-5	NA	NA	CASSIRDTQETQYF	TGTGCCAGCAGCATCCGGGACACTCAAGAGACCCAGTACTTC
TRBV7-3	TRBJ2-7	TRBD1	once	CASSTDRDYEQYF	TGTGCCAGCAGCACCGACAGGGATTACGAGCAGTACTTC